In this sample, the clone carrying this T cell receptor beta chain turned up a few times. Its antigen is as yet unknown. This CDR3 has 11 amino acids. Trimming stripped 4 bases from V and 6 bases from J, with 7 bases between. The germline CDR1 and CDR2 sequences are SGHRS and YFSETQ. This entry is derived from a study of CD8 T cells in ankylosing spondylitis. Study results and limitations: Disease-associated clonotypes exhibited CD8+ identity and were relatively infrequent in peripheral blood. The authors reported significant enrichment of disease-linked clones in matched ankylosing spondylitis synovial fluid.

Generation of TCR beta libraries employed quantitative 5'-RACE incorporating molecular barcodes. TCRdb passed the 5' RACE reads through MiXCR, listing each CDR3 protein once. The sample includes 250,000 to 350,000 distinct CDR3 sequences, 20% of them seen just once. The chain employs TRBV5-1 and TRBJ1-2; no clear D. The sequencing input was blood, either unsorted or a sorted T cell fraction (not recorded which). This clonotype originated in a male donor with ankylosing spondylitis or in good health (not recorded which). CDR3 sequence (DNA): TGCGCCAGCAGCCAGCGGGATGGCTACACCTTC. Encoded protein: CASSQRDGYTF.